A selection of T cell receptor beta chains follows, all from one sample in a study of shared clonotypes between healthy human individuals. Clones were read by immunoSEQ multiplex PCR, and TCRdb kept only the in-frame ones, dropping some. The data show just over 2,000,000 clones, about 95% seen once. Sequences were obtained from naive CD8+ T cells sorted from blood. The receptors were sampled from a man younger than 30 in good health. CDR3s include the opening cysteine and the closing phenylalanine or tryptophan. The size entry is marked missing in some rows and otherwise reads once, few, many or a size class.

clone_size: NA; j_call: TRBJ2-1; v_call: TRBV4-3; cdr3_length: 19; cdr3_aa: CASSQDASGGMRLRNEQFF
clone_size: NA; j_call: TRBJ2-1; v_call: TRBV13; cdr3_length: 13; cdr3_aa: CASSLDYRNEQFF
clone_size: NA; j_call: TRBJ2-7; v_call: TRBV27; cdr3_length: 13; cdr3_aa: CASSTGTLYEQYF
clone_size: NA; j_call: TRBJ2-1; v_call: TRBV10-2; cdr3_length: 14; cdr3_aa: CASSEVAASGEQFF
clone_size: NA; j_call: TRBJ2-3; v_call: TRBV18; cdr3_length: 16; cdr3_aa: CASSPPMGELFDTQYF
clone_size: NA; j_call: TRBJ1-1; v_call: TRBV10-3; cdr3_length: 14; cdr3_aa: CAISEGGLNTEAFF
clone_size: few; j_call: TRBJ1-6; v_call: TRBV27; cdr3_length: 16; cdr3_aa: CASSLTASSYNSPLHF
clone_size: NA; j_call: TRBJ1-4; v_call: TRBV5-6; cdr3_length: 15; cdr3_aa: CASSLSLGNNEKLFF
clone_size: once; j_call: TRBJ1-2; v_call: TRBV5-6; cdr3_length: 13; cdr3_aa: CASSLEGRAGYTF
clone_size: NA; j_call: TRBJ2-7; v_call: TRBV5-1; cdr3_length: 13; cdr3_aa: CASSSDLSYEQYF
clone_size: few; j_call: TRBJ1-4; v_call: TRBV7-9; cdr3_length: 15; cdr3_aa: CASSFSQSTNEKLFF
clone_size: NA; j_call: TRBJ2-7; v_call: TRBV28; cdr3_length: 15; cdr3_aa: CASSLTDRDSYEQYF
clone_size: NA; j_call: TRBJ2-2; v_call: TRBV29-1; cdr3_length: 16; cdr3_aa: CSVMTVAGTNTGELFF
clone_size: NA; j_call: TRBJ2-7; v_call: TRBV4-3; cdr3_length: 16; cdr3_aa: CASSQEYSFITYEQYF
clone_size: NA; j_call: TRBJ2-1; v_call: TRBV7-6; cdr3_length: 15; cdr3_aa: CASSIRRDSNAEQFF
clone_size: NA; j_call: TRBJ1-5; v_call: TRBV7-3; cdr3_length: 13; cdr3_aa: CASSASHNQPQHF
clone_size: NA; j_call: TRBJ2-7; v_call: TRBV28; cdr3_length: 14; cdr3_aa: CASSSLQQPYEQYF
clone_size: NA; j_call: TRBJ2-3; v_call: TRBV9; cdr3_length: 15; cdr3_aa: CASSATSGRTDTQYF
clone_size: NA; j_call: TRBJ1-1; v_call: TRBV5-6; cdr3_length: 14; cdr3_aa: CASSWDRTNTEAFF
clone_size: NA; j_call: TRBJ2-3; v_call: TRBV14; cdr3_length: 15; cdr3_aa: CASSLLAGATDTQYF
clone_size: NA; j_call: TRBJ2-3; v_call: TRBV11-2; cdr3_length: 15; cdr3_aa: CASSQSSGGADTQYF
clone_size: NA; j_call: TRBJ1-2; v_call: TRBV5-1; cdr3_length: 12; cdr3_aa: CASRNESYGYTF
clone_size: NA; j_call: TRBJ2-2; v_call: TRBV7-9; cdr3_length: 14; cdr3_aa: CASTYLGLAGELFF
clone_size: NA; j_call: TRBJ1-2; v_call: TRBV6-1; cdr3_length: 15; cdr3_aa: CASSEASGVGYGYTF
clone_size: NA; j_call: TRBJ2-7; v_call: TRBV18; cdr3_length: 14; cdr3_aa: CASSPTGLSYEQYF
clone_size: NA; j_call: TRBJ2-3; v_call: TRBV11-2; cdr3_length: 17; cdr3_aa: CASSLDFLADSTDTQYF
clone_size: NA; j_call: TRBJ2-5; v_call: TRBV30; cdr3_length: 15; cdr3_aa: CAWSPTLDRQETQYF
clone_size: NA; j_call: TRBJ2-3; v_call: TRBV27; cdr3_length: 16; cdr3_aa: CASSLGGGLGTDTQYF
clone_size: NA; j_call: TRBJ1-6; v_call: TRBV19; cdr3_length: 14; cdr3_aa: CASSIAPYNSPLHF
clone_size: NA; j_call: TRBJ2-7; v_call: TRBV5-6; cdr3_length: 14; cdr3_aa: CASSLAGASYEQYF
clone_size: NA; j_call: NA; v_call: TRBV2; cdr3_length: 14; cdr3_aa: CASSQGGTLYEQYF
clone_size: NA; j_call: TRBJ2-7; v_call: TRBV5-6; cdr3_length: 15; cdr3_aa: CASSWGPGVGYEQYF
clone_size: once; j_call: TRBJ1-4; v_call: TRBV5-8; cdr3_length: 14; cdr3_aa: CASSSGQLNEKLFF
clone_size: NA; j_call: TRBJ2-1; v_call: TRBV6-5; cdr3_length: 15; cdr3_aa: CASRPGGDYYNEQFF
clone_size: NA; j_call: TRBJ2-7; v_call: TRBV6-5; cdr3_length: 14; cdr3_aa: CASNYGPRPYEQYF
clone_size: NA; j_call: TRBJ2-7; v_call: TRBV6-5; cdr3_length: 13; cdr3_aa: CASSYVGRREQYF
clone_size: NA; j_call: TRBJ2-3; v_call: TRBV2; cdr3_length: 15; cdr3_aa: CASSALGWGTDTQYF
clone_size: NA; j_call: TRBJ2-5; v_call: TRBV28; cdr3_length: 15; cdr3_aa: CASSLWDSSKETQYF
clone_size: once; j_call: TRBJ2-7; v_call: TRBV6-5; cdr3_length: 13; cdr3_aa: CASSYWERGEQYF
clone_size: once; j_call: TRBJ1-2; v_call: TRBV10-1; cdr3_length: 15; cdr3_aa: CASKPLTATNYGYTF
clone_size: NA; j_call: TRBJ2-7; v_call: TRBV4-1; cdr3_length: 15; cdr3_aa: CASSQEAVQTYEQYF